These T cell receptor beta chains were read from a single sample in a study of T-cell reconstitution after alpha-beta-depleted transplantation in children. MiXCR was run by TCRdb on the PCR reads, yielding one entry per CDR3 protein. Among over 550,000 distinct CDR3 sequences listed, roughly a tenth were seen once. The sample in question was PBMCs from the stem cell graft donor, obtained from the stem cell graft. All receptors come from a human donor who donated a stem cell graft to a child with acute myeloid leukemia. Both conserved end residues are part of each CDR3. A D gene is named only where the DNA matches it firmly. Size values are once, few and many counts, or a class for expanded clones, and some rows have none.

clone_size | j_call | v_call | d_call | cdr3_nt | cdr3_aa
few | TRBJ2-5 | TRBV29-1 | NA | TGCAAGAGGGAAGAGACCCAGTACTTC | CKREETQYF
few | TRBJ1-1 | TRBV3-1 | TRBD1 | TGTGCCAGCAGCCGCCAGGGACAGCAAGCTTTCTTT | CASSRQGQQAFF
many | TRBJ1-1 | TRBV29-1 | NA | TGCAGCGGGGACCAGGGTATGGGAGTCACTGAAGCTTTCTTT | CSGDQGMGVTEAFF
NA | TRBJ2-3 | TRBV30 | NA | TGTGCCTGGAGTCGTCCAGATACGCAGTATTTT | CAWSRPDTQYF
many | TRBJ2-7 | TRBV6-4 | NA | TGTGCCAGCAGTGACAATGGGGGAAAGCAGTACTTC | CASSDNGGKQYF
NA | TRBJ2-6 | TRBV7-2 | NA | TGTGCCAGCAGCTTAATAAGGGCTTCCGGGGCCAACGTCCTGACTTTC | CASSLIRASGANVLTF
many | TRBJ2-1 | TRBV29-1 | TRBD2 | TGCAGCGTGAGGACTAGCGGGGGAGGTGAGCAGTTCTTC | CSVRTSGGGEQFF
few | TRBJ2-1 | TRBV6-1 | NA | TGTGCCAGCGTTGAGTACAATGAGCAGTTCTTC | CASVEYNEQFF
many | TRBJ2-7 | TRBV11-2 | NA | TGTGCCAGCAGCTTATCCCCCGGGACCACCTACGAGCAGTACTTC | CASSLSPGTTYEQYF
many | TRBJ2-5 | TRBV12-3/TRBV12-4 | NA | TGTGCCAGCAGTTCAGGACTAAAAGAGACCCAGTACTTC | CASSSGLKETQYF
once | TRBJ1-3 | TRBV30 | NA | TGTGCCTGGACGCCAGGCACCTCTGGAAACACCATATATTTT | CAWTPGTSGNTIYF
many | TRBJ2-1 | TRBV5-1 | TRBD1 | TGCGCCAGCAGCTTGCTTAACCGGCAACAGGGGCAGTACAATGAGCAGTTCTTC | CASSLLNRQQGQYNEQFF
few | TRBJ2-5 | TRBV14 | NA | TGTGCCAGCAGCCAGGTGCCACGGGAGACCCAGTACTTC | CASSQVPRETQYF
NA | TRBJ1-5 | TRBV7-9 | NA | TGTGCCAGCAGTTACTATCAGCCCCAGCATTTT | CASSYYQPQHF
NA | TRBJ2-7 | TRBV7-2 | NA | TGTGCCAGCAGCGCCCCGGGTCTACTCTACGAGCAGTACTTC | CASSAPGLLYEQYF
few | TRBJ1-3 | TRBV20-1 | NA | TGCAGTGCTAGAGATTTCAGGGAGGAAACTGGAAACACCATATATTTT | CSARDFREETGNTIYF
NA | TRBJ2-7 | TRBV12-3/TRBV12-4 | NA | TGTGCCAGCAGTTTATCACTACGTCCCTACGAGCAGTACTTC | CASSLSLRPYEQYF
many | TRBJ2-7 | TRBV9 | NA | TGTGCCAGCAGCGTAGCGACGGCAGTAAGCTCCTACGAGCAGTACTTC | CASSVATAVSSYEQYF
NA | TRBJ1-3 | TRBV20-1 | TRBD1 | TGCAGTGCTAGCCTACATGGACAGGGTACTGGAAACACCATATATTTT | CSASLHGQGTGNTIYF
NA | TRBJ2-3 | TRBV7-3 | NA | TGTGCCAGCAGCTTAACTCCACTACCAAACACAGATACGCAGTATTTT | CASSLTPLPNTDTQYF
few | TRBJ2-7 | TRBV30 | TRBD2 | TGTGCCTGGAGTGGGGTAGGCGGGAGGGACCCCTACGAGCAGTACTTC | CAWSGVGGRDPYEQYF
NA | TRBJ2-2 | TRBV28 | NA | TGTGCCAGCAGAACCTCAAGTAGATTCACCGGGGAGCTGTTTTTT | CASRTSSRFTGELFF
NA | TRBJ2-7 | TRBV12-3/TRBV12-4 | TRBD2 | TGTGCCAGCAGGTCTAGCGGGAGAGGGTACGAGCAGTACTTC | CASRSSGRGYEQYF
few | TRBJ2-2 | TRBV7-3 | NA | TGTGCCAGCAGCTTAGGTGCTTCCATGGAGCTGTTTTTT | CASSLGASMELFF
NA | TRBJ1-2 | TRBV6-5 | NA | TGTGCCAGCAGTTACTCGACGGACACTTATATGGCTGGCTACACCTTC | CASSYSTDTYMAGYTF
NA | TRBJ2-4 | TRBV7-2 | NA | TGTGCCAGCAGCTTAGCGGGGCCCGGGGCCAAAAACATTCAGTACTTC | CASSLAGPGAKNIQYF
NA | TRBJ2-1 | TRBV20-1 | TRBD2 | TGCAGTGCTAGATCGCTAGCGGCCTTTGGGGCCTACAATGAGCAGTTCTTC | CSARSLAAFGAYNEQFF
NA | TRBJ2-3 | TRBV6-1 | NA | TGTGCCAGCCGGACTACCCAACGAAGCACAGATACGCAGTATTTT | CASRTTQRSTDTQYF
many | TRBJ2-1 | TRBV5-1 | TRBD2 | TGCGCCAGCAGCTTGGCCCTAGCGGGAGGCTCTGAGCAGTTCTTC | CASSLALAGGSEQFF
NA | TRBJ2-4 | TRBV20-1 | TRBD2 | TGCAGTGCTAGTCTTGGACTAGCGCTTCAGTACTTC | CSASLGLALQYF
few | TRBJ2-1 | TRBV6-1 | TRBD1 | TGTGCCAGCAGTGAGCCGGGACAGGGGAGAAATGAGCAGTTCTTC | CASSEPGQGRNEQFF
many | TRBJ2-7 | TRBV2 | TRBD1 | TGTGCCAGCGGAAAACAGGGGGCGAATTACGAGCAGTACTTC | CASGKQGANYEQYF
few | TRBJ2-3 | TRBV12-3/TRBV12-4 | TRBD2 | TGTGCCAGCAATGCGGGAGGGGCGCAGTATTTT | CASNAGGAQYF
many | TRBJ1-1 | TRBV12-3/TRBV12-4 | NA | TGTGCCAGCAGCTATAAAATGAACACTGAAGCTTTCTTT | CASSYKMNTEAFF
many | TRBJ2-2 | TRBV12-3/TRBV12-4 | NA | TGTGCCAGCAGTTTAGAGGCTAGCCCAGCCGGGGAGCTGTTTTTT | CASSLEASPAGELFF
NA | TRBJ2-2 | TRBV20-1 | NA | TGCTGCGCTAGAGACCTAAACAGTGCCCCGAACACCGGGGAGCTGTTTTTT | CCARDLNSAPNTGELFF
NA | TRBJ2-1 | TRBV9 | NA | TGTGCCAGCAGCGACAGGGCCCACAATGAGCAGTTCTTC | CASSDRAHNEQFF
few | TRBJ2-7 | TRBV30 | NA | TGTGCCTGGAGGGGGTCCTACGAGCAGTACTTC | CAWRGSYEQYF
many | TRBJ2-3 | TRBV10-3 | NA | TGTGCCATCAGTGAGTGGTCAGGGGTAGGCACAGATACGCAGTATTTT | CAISEWSGVGTDTQYF
NA | TRBJ2-5 | TRBV5-1 | NA | TGCGCCAGCAGCTATGGAACGCAAAGACAAGAGACCCAGTACTTC | CASSYGTQRQETQYF
few | TRBJ1-5 | TRBV3-1 | NA | TGTGCCAGCAGCCAGGCCCCCGATCAGCCCCAGCATTTT | CASSQAPDQPQHF
many | TRBJ2-1 | TRBV29-1 | TRBD2 | TGCAGCGTGGGGGAACTAGCGAATGAGCAGTTCTTC | CSVGELANEQFF
NA | TRBJ2-5 | TRBV20-1 | NA | TGCAGTGCTAGAGGTGGCAGACAAGAGACCCAGTACTTC | CSARGGRQETQYF
many | TRBJ2-5 | TRBV7-2 | NA | TGTGCCAGCAGCGTAGGGTCGACAGGCCTTCAAGAGACCCAGTACTTC | CASSVGSTGLQETQYF
NA | TRBJ2-7 | TRBV10-3 | NA | TGTGCCATCAGTGTAGTGCAGGGGGGCTACGAGCAGTACTTC | CAISVVQGGYEQYF
few | TRBJ2-7 | TRBV20-1 | NA | TGCAGTGCTAGGGTTCTTGCTGGTAGGCGAGCCTACGAGCAGTACTTC | CSARVLAGRRAYEQYF
few | TRBJ2-7 | TRBV29-1 | TRBD1 | TGCAGCGTTATGGTGGCCGGGACAGAATCCTACGAGCAGTACTTC | CSVMVAGTESYEQYF
many | TRBJ2-2 | TRBV9 | NA | TGTGCCAGCAGCGTAGGGGGAGGGGGAGGATCCGGGGAGCTGTTTTTT | CASSVGGGGGSGELFF
many | TRBJ2-7 | TRBV10-3 | TRBD2 | TGTGCCATTCTAGCGGACTACGAGCAGTACTTC | CAILADYEQYF
NA | TRBJ2-2 | TRBV5-4 | TRBD1 | TGTGCCAGCAGCTCCCGGGACAGGGGACCTACCGGGGAGCTGTTTTTT | CASSSRDRGPTGELFF
NA | TRBJ1-2 | TRBV4-3 | NA | TGCGCCAGCAGCCAAGACAGGTCGGGGACCTCGATCTATGGCTACACCTTC | CASSQDRSGTSIYGYTF
NA | TRBJ2-3 | TRBV24-1 | TRBD2 | TGTGCCACCAGTGATTTGAGTCACCCAAATGGACTAGCGGGAGGAGATACGCAGTATTTT | CATSDLSHPNGLAGGDTQYF
many | TRBJ2-7 | TRBV29-1 | NA | TGCAGCGTCCTCTTGACTAGTTCGAACGAGCAGTACTTC | CSVLLTSSNEQYF
few | TRBJ2-2 | TRBV4-2 | TRBD1 | TGTGCCAGCAGCCCAACCGGGACAGTAAACACCGGGGAGCTGTTTTTT | CASSPTGTVNTGELFF